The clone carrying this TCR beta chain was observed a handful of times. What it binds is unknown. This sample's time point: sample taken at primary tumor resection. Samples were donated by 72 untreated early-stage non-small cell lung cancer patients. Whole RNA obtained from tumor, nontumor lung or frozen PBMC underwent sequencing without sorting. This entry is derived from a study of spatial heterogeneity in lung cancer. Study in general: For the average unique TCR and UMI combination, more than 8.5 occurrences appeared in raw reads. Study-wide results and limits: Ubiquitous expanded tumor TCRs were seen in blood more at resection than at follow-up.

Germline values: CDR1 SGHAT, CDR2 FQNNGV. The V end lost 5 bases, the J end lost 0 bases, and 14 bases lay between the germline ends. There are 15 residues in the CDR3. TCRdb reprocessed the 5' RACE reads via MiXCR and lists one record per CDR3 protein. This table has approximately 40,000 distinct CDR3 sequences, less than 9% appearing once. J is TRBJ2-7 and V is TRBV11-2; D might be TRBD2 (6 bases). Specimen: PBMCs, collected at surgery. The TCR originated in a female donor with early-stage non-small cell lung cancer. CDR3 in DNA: TGTGCCAGCAGCATCCGGGACTTCCTCTCCTACGAGCAGTACTTC. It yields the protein CASSIRDFLSYEQYF. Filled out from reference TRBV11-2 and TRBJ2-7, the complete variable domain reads EAGVAQSPRYKIIEKRQSVAFWCNPISGHATLYWYQQILGQGPKLLIQFQNNGVVDDSQLPKDRFSAERLKGVDSTLKIQPAKLEDSAVYLCASSIRDFLSYEQYFGPGTRLTVT.